A selection of T cell receptor beta chains follows, all from one sample in a study of blood T cell repertoires in COVID-19. Generated by immunoSEQ multiplex PCR, the TCRdb table keeps only in-frame clones and is missing some. The table lists approximately 47,000 clones, 85% to 90% of them singletons. The sequencing sample was made of peripheral blood. These TCRs come from a woman over 75 with COVID-19, enrolled during active disease. Both conserved end residues are part of each CDR3. D genes are given only for firm matches. Size values are once, few and many counts, or a class for expanded clones, and some rows have none.

d_gene | j_gene | abundance | v_gene | CDR3aa
. | TRBJ2-7 | once | TRBV5-1 | CASREGGAGGEQYF
. | TRBJ2-3 | . | TRBV6-5 | CASSRDTNTDTQYF
TRBD2 | TRBJ2-2 | . | TRBV27 | CASSLILAGGPDTGELFF
. | TRBJ1-6 | once | TRBV6-6 | CASSYLTGNSPLHF
TRBD2 | TRBJ2-1 | . | TRBV5-1 | CASSLAMIAGGSYNEQFF
. | TRBJ2-5 | . | TRBV3-1/TRBV3-2 | CASSQGGLQTQYF
. | TRBJ1-5 | once | TRBV7-9 | CASSLAPGPQHF
TRBD1 | TRBJ2-6 | . | TRBV19 | CASNRGQASSGANVLTF
. | TRBJ1-2 | . | TRBV28 | CASRTQGPKYGYTF
. | TRBJ1-2 | . | TRBV12-3/TRBV12-4 | CASSFKTVYGYTF
. | TRBJ2-1 | . | TRBV11-2 | CASSSPQYNEQFF
TRBD2 | TRBJ2-5 | once | TRBV5-1 | CASRAGVSQETQYF
. | TRBJ1-4 | . | TRBV5-1 | CASSLLSPRGEKLFF
. | TRBJ1-2 | once | TRBV9 | CASSVEGTGRLKGYTF
. | TRBJ2-5 | . | TRBV6-2/TRBV6-3 | CASSYAGATETQYF
TRBD2 | TRBJ2-3 | once | TRBV5-1 | CASRGGSTDTQYF
. | TRBJ1-1 | . | TRBV5-4 | CASTGGGDEAFF
TRBD1 | TRBJ1-1 | . | TRBV5-4 | CASSRGQGNTEAFF
TRBD1 | TRBJ1-6 | . | TRBV14 | CASSRNRGWYNSPLHF
. | TRBJ2-7 | once | TRBV7-6 | CASSLRGGLPYEQYF
TRBD2 | TRBJ2-2 | . | TRBV7-2 | CASSFLSLAANTGELFF
. | TRBJ1-2 | once | TRBV19 | CATSALLNYGYTF
TRBD1 | TRBJ2-5 | . | TRBV18 | CASSPGTGAGETQYF
. | TRBJ2-5 | . | TRBV2 | CASEGMETQYF
TRBD2 | TRBJ2-3 | . | TRBV10-1 | CARRGTTPTQYF
. | TRBJ1-2 | . | TRBV6-4 | CASSLEGGLSYGYTF